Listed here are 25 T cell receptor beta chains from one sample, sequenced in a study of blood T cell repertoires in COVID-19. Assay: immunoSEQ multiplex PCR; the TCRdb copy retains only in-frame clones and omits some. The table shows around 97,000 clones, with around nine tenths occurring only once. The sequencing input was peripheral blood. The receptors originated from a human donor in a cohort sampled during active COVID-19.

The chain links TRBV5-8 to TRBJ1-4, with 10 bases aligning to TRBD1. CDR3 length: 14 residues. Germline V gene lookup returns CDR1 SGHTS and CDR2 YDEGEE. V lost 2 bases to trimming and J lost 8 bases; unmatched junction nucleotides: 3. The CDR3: CASSFRDRGEKLFF. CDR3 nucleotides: TGTGCCAGCAGCTTCCGGGACAGGGGCGAAAAACTGTTTTTT.

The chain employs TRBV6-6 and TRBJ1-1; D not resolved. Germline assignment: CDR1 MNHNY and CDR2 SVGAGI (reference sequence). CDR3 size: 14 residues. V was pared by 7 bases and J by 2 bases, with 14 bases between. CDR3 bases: TGTGCCAGCACCCCCACAGTGTGTAACACTGAAGCTTTCTTT. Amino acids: CASTPTVCNTEAFF.

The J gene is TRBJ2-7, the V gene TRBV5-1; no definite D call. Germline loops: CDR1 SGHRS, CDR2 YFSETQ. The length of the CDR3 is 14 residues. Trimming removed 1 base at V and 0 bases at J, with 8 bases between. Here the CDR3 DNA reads TGCGCCAGCAGCTTGATGAGGAGCTCCTACGAGCAGTACTTC. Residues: CASSLMRSSYEQYF.

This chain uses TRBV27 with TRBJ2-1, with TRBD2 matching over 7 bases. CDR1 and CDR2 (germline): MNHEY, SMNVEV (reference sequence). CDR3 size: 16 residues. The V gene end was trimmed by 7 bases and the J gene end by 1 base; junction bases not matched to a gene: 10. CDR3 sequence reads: CASKTAGGGSYNEQFF. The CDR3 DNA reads TGTGCCAGCAAAACAGCGGGCGGGGGTTCCTACAATGAGCAGTTCTTC.

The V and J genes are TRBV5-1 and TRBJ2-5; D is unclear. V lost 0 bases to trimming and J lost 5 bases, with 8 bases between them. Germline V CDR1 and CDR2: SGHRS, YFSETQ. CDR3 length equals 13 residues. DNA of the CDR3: TGCGCCAGCAGCTTGGTAGTTTTGGAGACCCAGTACTTC. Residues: CASSLVVLETQYF.

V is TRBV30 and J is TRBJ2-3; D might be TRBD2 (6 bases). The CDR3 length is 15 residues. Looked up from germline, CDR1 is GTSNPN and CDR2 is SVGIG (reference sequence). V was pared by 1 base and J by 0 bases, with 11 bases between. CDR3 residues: CAWSGGEKSTDTQYF. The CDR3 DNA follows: TGTGCCTGGAGTGGGGGGGAGAAGAGCACAGATACGCAGTATTTT.

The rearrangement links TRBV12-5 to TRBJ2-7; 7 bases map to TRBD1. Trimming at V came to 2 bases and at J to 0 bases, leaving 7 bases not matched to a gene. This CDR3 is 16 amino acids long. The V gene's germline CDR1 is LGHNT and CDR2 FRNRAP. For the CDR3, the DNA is TGTGCTAGTGGTTTGAGTTCAGGGGGAAGCTCCTACGAGCAGTACTTC. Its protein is CASGLSSGGSSYEQYF. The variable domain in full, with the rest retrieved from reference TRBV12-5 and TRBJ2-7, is DARVTQTPRHKVTEMGQEVTMRCQPILGHNTVFWYRQTMMQGLELLAYFRNRAPLDDSGMPKDRFSAEMPDATLATLKIQPSEPRDSAVYFCASGLSSGGSSYEQYFGPGTRLTVT.

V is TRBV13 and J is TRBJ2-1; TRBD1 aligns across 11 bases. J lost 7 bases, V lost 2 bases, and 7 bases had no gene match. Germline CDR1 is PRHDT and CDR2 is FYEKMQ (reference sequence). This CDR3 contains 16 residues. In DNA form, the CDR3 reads TGTGCCAGCAGCTTAAAATCGGACAGGGGGCTTAATGAGCAGTTCTTC. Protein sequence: CASSLKSDRGLNEQFF.

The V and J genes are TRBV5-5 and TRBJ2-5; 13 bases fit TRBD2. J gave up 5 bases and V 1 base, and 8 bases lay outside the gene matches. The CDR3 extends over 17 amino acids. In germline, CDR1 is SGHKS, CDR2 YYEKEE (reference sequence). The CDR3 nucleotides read TGTGCCAGCAGCTTGCCCACTAGCGGGGGGGCCATGGAGACCCAGTACTTC. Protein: CASSLPTSGGAMETQYF. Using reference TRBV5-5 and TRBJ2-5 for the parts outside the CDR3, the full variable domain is DAGVTQSPTHLIKTRGQQVTLRCSPISGHKSVSWYQQVLGQGPQFIFQYYEKEERGRGNFPDRFSARQFPNYSSELNVNALLLGDSALYLCASSLPTSGGAMETQYFGPGTRLLVL.

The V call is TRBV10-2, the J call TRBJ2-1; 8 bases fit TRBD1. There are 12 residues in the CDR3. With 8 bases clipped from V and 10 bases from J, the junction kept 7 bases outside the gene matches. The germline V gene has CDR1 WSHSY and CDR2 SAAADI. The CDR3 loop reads CASGQGAKEQFF. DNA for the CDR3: TGCGCCAGCGGGCAGGGGGCTAAAGAGCAGTTCTTC.

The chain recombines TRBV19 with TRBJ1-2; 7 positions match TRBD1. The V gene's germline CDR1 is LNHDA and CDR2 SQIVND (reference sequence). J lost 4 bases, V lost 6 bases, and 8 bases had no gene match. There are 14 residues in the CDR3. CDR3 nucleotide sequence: TGTGCCAGTAGCTCAACTAGACAGGGCTATGGCTACACCTTC. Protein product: CASSSTRQGYGYTF.

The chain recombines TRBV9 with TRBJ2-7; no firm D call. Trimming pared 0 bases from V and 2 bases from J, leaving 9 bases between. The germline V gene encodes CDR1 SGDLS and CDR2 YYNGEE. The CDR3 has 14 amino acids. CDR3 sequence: CASSVGSTPYEQYF. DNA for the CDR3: TGTGCCAGCAGCGTAGGCTCTACCCCCTACGAGCAGTACTTC.

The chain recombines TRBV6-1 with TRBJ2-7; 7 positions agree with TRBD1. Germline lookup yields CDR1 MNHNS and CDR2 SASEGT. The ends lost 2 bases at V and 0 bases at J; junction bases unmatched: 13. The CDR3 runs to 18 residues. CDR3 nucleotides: TGTGCCAGCAGTGAATGGGACAGATACTCTTCCTTCTCCTACGAGCAGTACTTC. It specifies CASSEWDRYSSFSYEQYF.

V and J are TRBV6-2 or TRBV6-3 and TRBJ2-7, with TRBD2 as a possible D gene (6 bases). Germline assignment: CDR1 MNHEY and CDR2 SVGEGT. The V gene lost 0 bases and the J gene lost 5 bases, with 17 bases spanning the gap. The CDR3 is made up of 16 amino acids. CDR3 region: CASSYSIREKTHEQYF. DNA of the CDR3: TGTGCCAGCAGTTACTCGATACGGGAGAAGACCCACGAGCAGTACTTC.

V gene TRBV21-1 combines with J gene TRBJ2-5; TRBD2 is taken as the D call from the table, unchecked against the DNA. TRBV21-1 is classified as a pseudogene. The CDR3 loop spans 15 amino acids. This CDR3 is CASSKVKAGEETQYF. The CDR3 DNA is TGTGCCAGCAGCAAAGTCAAAGCGGGGGAAGAGACCCAGTACTTC.

CDR3 loop: CASSFSGTSHEQFF. Here the CDR3 DNA reads TGTGCCAGCAGTTTCTCCGGGACTAGCCATGAGCAGTTCTTC. The rearrangement links TRBV28 to TRBJ2-1; 9 bases fit TRBD2. After removal of 3 bases from V and 8 bases from J, the junction contained 5 bases not matched to a gene. Per the germline V gene, CDR1 is MDHEN and CDR2 is SYDVKM. The CDR3 loop spans 14 amino acids.

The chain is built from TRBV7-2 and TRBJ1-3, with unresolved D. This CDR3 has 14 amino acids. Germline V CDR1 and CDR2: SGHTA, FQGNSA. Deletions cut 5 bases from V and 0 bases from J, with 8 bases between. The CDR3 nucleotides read TGTGCCAGCAGCGCAGGCTTCTCTGGAAACACCATATATTTT. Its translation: CASSAGFSGNTIYF. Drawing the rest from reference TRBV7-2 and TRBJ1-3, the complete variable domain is GAGVSQSPSNKVTEKGKDVELRCDPISGHTALYWYRQSLGQGLEFLIYFQGNSAPDKSGLPSDRFSAERTGGSVSTLTIQRTQQEDSAVYLCASSAGFSGNTIYFGEGSWLTVV.

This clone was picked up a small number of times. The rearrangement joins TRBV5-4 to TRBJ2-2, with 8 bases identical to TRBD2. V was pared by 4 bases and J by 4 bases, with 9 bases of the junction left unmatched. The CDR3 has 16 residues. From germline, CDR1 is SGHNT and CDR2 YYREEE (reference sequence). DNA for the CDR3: TGTGCCAGCAGCCCTGGGACTAGTTTACTCACCGGGGAGCTGTTTTTT. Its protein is CASSPGTSLLTGELFF.

The CDR3 protein is CASSIGTGRETQYF. CDR3 bases: TGTGCCAGTAGTATTGGGACAGGACGCGAGACCCAGTACTTC. The genes are TRBV19 and TRBJ2-5; 8 nucleotides align to TRBD1. V lost 3 bases, J lost 5 bases, and 5 bases stayed unmatched. Germline V gene lookup returns CDR1 LNHDA and CDR2 SQIVND (reference sequence). CDR3 size: 14 residues.

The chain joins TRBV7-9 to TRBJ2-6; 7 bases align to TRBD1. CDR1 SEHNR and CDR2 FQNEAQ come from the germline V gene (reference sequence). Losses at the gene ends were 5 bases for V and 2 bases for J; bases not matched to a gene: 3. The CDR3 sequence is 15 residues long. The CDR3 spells CASSGDRAGANVLTF. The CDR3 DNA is TGTGCCAGCAGCGGTGACAGGGCTGGGGCCAACGTCCTGACTTTC.

CDR3 sequence (DNA): TGTGCCTGGAGTAATGGACAGGGGAGGCCCTACGAGCAGTACTTC. Translated: CAWSNGQGRPYEQYF. The rearrangement uses TRBV30 and TRBJ2-7; 9 positions agree with TRBD1. CDR1 is GTSNPN and CDR2 is SVGIG in the germline V gene (reference sequence). The CDR3 is 15 amino acids. With V trimmed by 2 bases and J by 2 bases, 7 bases remained unmatched.

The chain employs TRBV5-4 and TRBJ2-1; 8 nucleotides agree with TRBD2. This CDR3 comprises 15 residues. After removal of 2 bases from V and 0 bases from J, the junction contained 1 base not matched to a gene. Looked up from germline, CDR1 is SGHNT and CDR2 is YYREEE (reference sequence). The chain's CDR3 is CASSFLAGSYNEQFF. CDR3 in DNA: TGTGCCAGCAGCTTTCTAGCGGGCTCCTACAATGAGCAGTTCTTC.

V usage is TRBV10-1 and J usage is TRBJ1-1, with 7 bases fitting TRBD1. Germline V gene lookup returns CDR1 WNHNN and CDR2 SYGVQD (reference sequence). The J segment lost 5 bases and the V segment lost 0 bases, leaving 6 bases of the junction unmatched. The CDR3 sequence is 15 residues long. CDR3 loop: CASSESGGTETEAFF. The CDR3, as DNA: TGCGCCAGCAGTGAGTCAGGCGGGACAGAAACTGAAGCTTTCTTT.

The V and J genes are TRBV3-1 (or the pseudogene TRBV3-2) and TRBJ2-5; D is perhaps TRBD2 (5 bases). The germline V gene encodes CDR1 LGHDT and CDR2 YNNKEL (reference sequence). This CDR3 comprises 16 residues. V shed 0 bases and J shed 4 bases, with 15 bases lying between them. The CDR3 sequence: CASSQDTISGRETQYF. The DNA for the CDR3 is TGTGCCAGCAGCCAAGATACGATCAGCGGCAGAGAGACCCAGTACTTC.

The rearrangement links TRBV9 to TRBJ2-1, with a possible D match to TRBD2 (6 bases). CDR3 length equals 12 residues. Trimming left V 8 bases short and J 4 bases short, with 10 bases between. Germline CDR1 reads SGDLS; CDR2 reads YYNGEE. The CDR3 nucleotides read TGTGCCAGTGCCGGGACTTACAATGAGCAGTTCTTC. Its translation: CASAGTYNEQFF.